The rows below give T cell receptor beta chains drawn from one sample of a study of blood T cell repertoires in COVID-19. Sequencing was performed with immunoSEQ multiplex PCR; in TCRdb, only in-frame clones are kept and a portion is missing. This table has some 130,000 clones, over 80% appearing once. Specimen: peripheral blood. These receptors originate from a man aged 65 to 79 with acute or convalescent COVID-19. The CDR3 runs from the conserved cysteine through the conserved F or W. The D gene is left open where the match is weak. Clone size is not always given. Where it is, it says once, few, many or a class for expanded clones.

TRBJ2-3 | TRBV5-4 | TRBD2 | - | TGTGCCAGCAGCTTGACCGGACTAGCGGGGACCGGAGGGGGCACAGATACGCAGTATTTT | CASSLTGLAGTGGGTDTQYF
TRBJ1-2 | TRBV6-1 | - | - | TGTGCCAGCAGTGAAGATCGGGTGGGGCGCTACACCTTC | CASSEDRVGRYTF
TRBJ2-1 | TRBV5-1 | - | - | TGCGCCAGCAGCTCGCTTCGTAACCTTTATAGCTCCTACAATGAGCAGTTCTTC | CASSSLRNLYSSYNEQFF
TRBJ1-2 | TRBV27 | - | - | TGTGCCAGCGGTACAGGGTATTCTGGCTACACCTTC | CASGTGYSGYTF
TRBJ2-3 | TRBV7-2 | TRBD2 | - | TGTGCCAGCAGCCCCCAGACTAGCGGGGGGGCAGATACGCAGTATTTT | CASSPQTSGGADTQYF
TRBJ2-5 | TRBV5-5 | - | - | TGTGCCAGCAGCTCAGGACACACGATCCAAGAGACCCAGTACTTC | CASSSGHTIQETQYF
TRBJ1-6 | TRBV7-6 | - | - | TGTGCCAGCAGCACGAGAGGAACCGATTCACCCCTCCACTTT | CASSTRGTDSPLHF
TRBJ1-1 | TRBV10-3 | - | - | TGTGCCATCAGTGAGTCACAGAGCCTGGTGAACACTGAAGCTTTCTTT | CAISESQSLVNTEAFF
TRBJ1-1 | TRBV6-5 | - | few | TGTGCCAGCTTTTTTATTGTTGGGGAGACTGAAGCTTTCTTT | CASFFIVGETEAFF
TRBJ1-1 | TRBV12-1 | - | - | TGTGCCAGCAGCCCAGGCCCGGGACAGTCTAACACTGAAGCTTTCTTT | CASSPGPGQSNTEAFF
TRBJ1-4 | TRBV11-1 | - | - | TGTGCCAGCAGTTTGGGAGGTGAAAAACTGTTTTTT | CASSLGGEKLFF
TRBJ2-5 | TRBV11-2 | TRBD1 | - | TGTGCCAGCAGCCTCTGGACAGGGGGGATCCAAGAGACCCAGTACTTC | CASSLWTGGIQETQYF
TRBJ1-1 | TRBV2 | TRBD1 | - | TGTGCCAGCCGGGTCAGGGGGCAGAACACTGAAGCTTTCTTT | CASRVRGQNTEAFF
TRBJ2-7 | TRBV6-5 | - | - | TGTGCCAGCAGTCCCCGCAGGGATGGCTACTACGAGCAGTACTTC | CASSPRRDGYYEQYF
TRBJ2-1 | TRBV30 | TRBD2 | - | TGTGCCTGGAGCGGACTAGCGGGGCCCTACAATGAGCAGTTCTTC | CAWSGLAGPYNEQFF
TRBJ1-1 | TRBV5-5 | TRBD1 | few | TGTGCCAGCAGCTTGGATGACAGGGCCTACCGGAGGAACACTGAAGCTTTCTTT | CASSLDDRAYRRNTEAFF
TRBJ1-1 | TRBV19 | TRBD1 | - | TGTGCCAGTAGTGCGGGTACAGGGGACACTGAAGCTTTCTTT | CASSAGTGDTEAFF
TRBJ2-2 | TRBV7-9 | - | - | TGTGCCAGCAGCTCGGACAGCAACACCGGGGAGCTGTTTTTT | CASSSDSNTGELFF
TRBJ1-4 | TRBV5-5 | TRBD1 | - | TGTGCCAGCAGCCAGGGACAGCTCGCAACTAATGAAAAACTGTTTTTT | CASSQGQLATNEKLFF
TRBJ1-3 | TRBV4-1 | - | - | TGCGCCAGCAGCCAAGGAGGGTTCGGAAACACCATATATTTT | CASSQGGFGNTIYF
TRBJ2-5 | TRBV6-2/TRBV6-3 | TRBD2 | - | TGTGCCAGCAGTTACTCTCCTAGCGGGGGATATGAGACCCAGTACTTC | CASSYSPSGGYETQYF
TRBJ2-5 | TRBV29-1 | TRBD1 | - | TGCAGCTCCCAGCTAGGGGGCCGATCACAAGAGACCCAGTACTTC | CSSQLGGRSQETQYF
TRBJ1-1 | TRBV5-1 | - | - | TGCGCCAGCAGCTTGGAACCGACTTCGAACACTGAAGCTTTCTTT | CASSLEPTSNTEAFF
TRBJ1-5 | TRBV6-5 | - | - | TGTGCCAGCAGTTACTCGAATAGCGGGTGGCCCCAGCATTTT | CASSYSNSGWPQHF
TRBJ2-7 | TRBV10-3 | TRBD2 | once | TGTGCCAGCTCTGGGCAGGCCGCCGGGGGGGGGCAGTACTTC | CASSGQAAGGGQYF
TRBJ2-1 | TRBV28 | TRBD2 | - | TGTGCCAGCAGTTTGAGCGGGGGGGTTTACAATGAGCAGTTCTTC | CASSLSGGVYNEQFF
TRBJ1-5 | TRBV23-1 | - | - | TGCGCCAGCAGTCACACCCCGACGGGGAGGCTGGATCAGCCCCAGCATTTT | CASSHTPTGRLDQPQHF
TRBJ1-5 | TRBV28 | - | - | TGTGCCAGCAGTCCCAATGAGGGGGGGAATCAGCCCCAGCATTTT | CASSPNEGGNQPQHF
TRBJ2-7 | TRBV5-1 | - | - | TGCGCCAGCAGCCCCTCGTCGGGGAGCTCCTACGAGCAGTACTTC | CASSPSSGSSYEQYF
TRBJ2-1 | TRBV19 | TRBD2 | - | TGTGCCAGTAGTGAAGAGCGGGGGCCCTACAATGAGCAGTTCTTC | CASSEERGPYNEQFF
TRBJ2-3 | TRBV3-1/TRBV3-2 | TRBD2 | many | TGTGCCAGCAGCCTACGACTAGCGGGAACTAGCACAGATACGCAGTATTTT | CASSLRLAGTSTDTQYF
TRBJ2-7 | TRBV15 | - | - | TGTGCCACCAGCGAACAGGATTACGAGCAGTACTTC | CATSEQDYEQYF
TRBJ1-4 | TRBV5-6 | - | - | TGTGCCAGCAGCTTACAGGGTTCGGAAGAAAAACTGTTTTTT | CASSLQGSEEKLFF
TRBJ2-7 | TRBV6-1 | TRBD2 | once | TGTGCCAGCAGTGAAGGTCTAGCGGGGAACTCCTACGAGCAGTACTTC | CASSEGLAGNSYEQYF
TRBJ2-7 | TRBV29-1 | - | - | TGCAGCGTTAAGTTGGGCTTGGACGAGCAGTACTTC | CSVKLGLDEQYF
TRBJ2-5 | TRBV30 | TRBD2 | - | TGTGCCTGGAGCCCCTTTTCCCCTAGCGGATTGATTGAGACCCAGTACTTC | CAWSPFSPSGLIETQYF
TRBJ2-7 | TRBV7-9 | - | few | TGTGCCAGCAGCCCGGCGGAGCCCGAGCAGTACTTC | CASSPAEPEQYF